Listed here are 6 T cell receptor beta chains from one sample, sequenced in a study of blood T cell repertoires in COVID-19. Assay: immunoSEQ multiplex PCR; the TCRdb copy retains only in-frame clones and omits some. The sample yields more than 65,000 clones, roughly 82% seen once. Material: peripheral blood. These receptors all stem from a woman older than 75 with active or convalescent COVID-19.

The chain uses TRBV2 and TRBJ1-5, with D possibly being TRBD1 (5 bases). This CDR3 comprises 17 residues. V lost 2 bases and J 5 bases, leaving 19 bases between the germline ends. Germline V CDR1 and CDR2: SNHLY, FYNNEI. In DNA form, the CDR3 reads TGTGCCAGCAGTGAAAGGGGTCACCTCCAAGTCTATCAGCCCCAGCATTTT. It yields the protein CASSERGHLQVYQPQHF.

This sequence joins TRBV10-3 and TRBJ1-2, with 7 nucleotides matching TRBD1. CDR3 size: 15 residues. Germline-derived CDR1 and CDR2 are ENHRY and SYGVKD. After removal of 10 bases from V and 1 base from J, the junction contained 12 bases not matched to a gene. CDR3 in DNA: TGTGCCACGAAACCCGGGACAGAAATTAACTATGGCTACACCTTC. Translating gives CATKPGTEINYGYTF.

The chain has TRBV7-3 and TRBJ1-2; D is possibly TRBD1 (6 bases). The V and J ends lost 5 bases and 0 bases respectively, with 13 bases between them. CDR1 and CDR2 (germline): SGHTA, FQGTGA. The CDR3 is 15 amino acids. The CDR3 bases are TGTGCCAGCAGCCGTACCGGACAGACTAACTATGGCTACACCTTC. It codes for CASSRTGQTNYGYTF.

The chain uses TRBV15 and TRBJ1-5; TRBD1 matches at 9 bases. Germline trimming cut 6 bases from V and 0 bases from J; bases unmatched to any gene: 9. The V gene's germline CDR1 is LNHNV and CDR2 YYDKDF (reference sequence). The CDR3 is made up of 17 amino acids. The CDR3 DNA reads as TGTGCCACCAGGGATACCGGGACAGGGTATAGCAATCAGCCCCAGCATTTT. It is translated as CATRDTGTGYSNQPQHF.

The chain employs TRBV7-2 and TRBJ2-2; D is perhaps TRBD1 (6 bases). Trimming removed 1 base at V and 5 bases at J, with 8 bases between. This CDR3 spans 14 amino acids. Germline V gene data show CDR1 as SGHTA and CDR2 as FQGNSA. The CDR3 here is CASSLDRVTGELFF. For the CDR3, the DNA is TGTGCCAGCAGCTTAGACAGGGTTACCGGGGAGCTGTTTTTT.

For the CDR3, the DNA is TGTGCCAGCAGTTTACTCCAGACAGGATCAGAGCAGTACTTC. Translated, it gives CASSLLQTGSEQYF. The chain carries TRBV27 and TRBJ2-7; TRBD1 is a possible D gene (6 bases). The germline V and J ends were trimmed by 2 bases and 7 bases, with 15 bases remaining between them. CDR1 is MNHEY and CDR2 is SMNVEV in the germline V gene (reference sequence). This CDR3 has 14 amino acids.